This entry is about one T cell receptor (beta chain). The V and J ends lost 1 base and 0 bases, in that order; junction bases with no gene match: 5. The CDR3 covers 18 residues. CDR1 is LGHDT, CDR2 YNNKEL, per germline (reference sequence). The sample originates from a study of blood T cell repertoires in COVID-19. Original handling: Researchers report that nucleated cell counts were estimated from reference gene primer amplification. The protocol was immunoSEQ multiplex PCR, while the TCRdb copy is restricted to in-frame clones and leaves out a portion. V, J and clone size were drawn from that table, and D and trimming were deduced from the DNA. The sample has 140,000 to 150,000 clones, over 80% seen once.

This rearrangement joins TRBV3-1 (or the pseudogene TRBV3-2) to TRBJ2-1; 11 bases align to TRBD2. The sequence came from a man aged 55-75 years with active or convalescent COVID-19. Sequencing was performed on peripheral blood. The CDR3 coding sequence is TGTGCCAGCAGCCAAGGACTAGCGGGAATTAGCTCCTACAATGAGCAGTTCTTC. Protein product: CASSQGLAGISSYNEQFF.